A single sample is the source of the 8 T cell receptor beta chains below, sequenced in a study of CD8 T cells in ankylosing spondylitis. Using its own MiXCR run on the 5' RACE reads, TCRdb lists one record per CDR3 protein. Of approximately 220,000 distinct CDR3 sequences in the sample, about 10% were seen once. The sequencing sample was made of blood, either unsorted or a sorted T cell fraction (not recorded which). The receptor set was obtained from a male donor with ankylosing spondylitis or in good health (not recorded which).

This clonotype was picked up many times. The rearrangement uses TRBV11-1 and TRBJ2-5; no clear D gene. The CDR3 is 13 amino acids. CDR1 is SGHAT and CDR2 is FQDESV in the germline V gene (reference sequence). V shed 1 base and J shed 7 bases, with 10 bases lying between them. CDR3 amino acids: CASSLDSVRTQYF. CDR3 bases: TGTGCCAGCAGCTTAGACTCCGTACGGACCCAGTACTTC.

This clonotype was seen more than once but under ten times. This chain links TRBV2 with TRBJ1-2; D perhaps matches TRBD1 (5 bases). This CDR3 region has 15 residues. The germline CDR1 and CDR2 sequences are SNHLY and FYNNEI. V was pared by 6 bases and J by 4 bases, with 18 bases between. DNA of the CDR3: TGTGCCAGCAGCCCGACAGTCGTGGGGAGCTATGGCTACACCTTC. This codes for CASSPTVVGSYGYTF.

This clonotype showed up many times. This chain joins TRBV7-2 and TRBJ2-1; D is unclear. The V end was cut by 1 base, the J end by 10 bases, with 11 bases between. The CDR3 runs 13 residues. CDR1 and CDR2 from the germline V gene are SGHTA and FQGNSA. In DNA, the CDR3 is TGTGCCAGCAGCTTAGAATCTTCTGGGGAGCAGTTCTTC. Translated, it gives CASSLESSGEQFF.

The table lists this clonotype with many counts. V gene TRBV20-1 combines with J gene TRBJ2-1; 9 bases are a match to TRBD1. Germline V CDR1 and CDR2: DFQATT, SNEGSKA (reference sequence). This CDR3 spans 15 amino acids. The J segment lost 8 bases and the V segment lost 0 bases, leaving 8 bases of the junction unmatched. This CDR3 reads CSARDAGTGSDEQFF. CDR3 coding DNA: TGCAGTGCTAGAGACGCCGGGACAGGGTCCGATGAGCAGTTCTTC.

This clonotype was seen many times. A junction end diverges from the germline sequence, so it may reflect a read error. The V gene is TRBV5-1, the J gene TRBJ2-3, with 7 bases fitting TRBD2. The germline V gene has CDR1 SGHRS and CDR2 YFSETQ. This CDR3 region has 17 residues. The CDR3, as DNA: TGCGCGAGCACGGCTCCCCCGGGACTAAGCTCTTTCAATACGCAGTATTTT. It is translated as CASTAPPGLSSFNTQYF.

This chain links TRBV5-1 with TRBJ2-7; the match to TRBD1 covers 11 bases. The CDR3 is made up of 14 amino acids. Germline loops: CDR1 SGHRS, CDR2 YFSETQ. V was pared by 4 bases and J by 7 bases, with 7 bases of the junction left unmatched. This CDR3 is CASSTGQGAGEQYF. In nucleotides, the CDR3 is TGCGCCAGCAGCACCGGACAGGGGGCAGGTGAGCAGTACTTC.

This clonotype was seen ten or more times. The rearrangement links TRBV7-2 to TRBJ1-1; D may be TRBD1 (5 bases). Trimming stripped 4 bases from V and 8 bases from J, with 14 bases between. The CDR3 spans 13 residues. Germline assignment: CDR1 SGHTA and CDR2 FQGNSA. The CDR3 sequence: CASSSRTGGEAFF. The CDR3 bases are TGTGCCAGCAGCTCCCGGACGGGGGGAGAAGCTTTCTTT.

This clonotype was counted a few times. The J gene is TRBJ2-3, the V gene TRBV11-2, with TRBD2 as a possible D gene (5 bases). Between the trimmed V and J ends, which lost 4 bases and 0 bases, there was a span of 20 bases. The CDR3 consists of 18 residues. Germline V gene lookup returns CDR1 SGHAT and CDR2 FQNNGV. The CDR3 reads CASSSQPPSTASTDTQYF. CDR3 nucleotides: TGTGCCAGCAGCTCGCAGCCCCCTAGCACCGCTAGCACAGATACGCAGTATTTT.